This T cell receptor beta chain was identified during a study of control samples from healthy donors and cancer patients. The assay was immunoSEQ multiplex PCR, and TCRdb's table has in-frame clones only and misses some. Found here are 99,000 or so clones, roughly 82% of them singletons; the top ten hold roughly 2%. This CDR3 comprises 14 residues. V was pared by 3 bases and J by 2 bases, with 10 bases between. The germline V gene has CDR1 SGHRS and CDR2 YFSETQ. The receptor's source is a man in his fifties or sixties in good health. The gene calls are TRBV5-1 and TRBJ2-3; D is ambiguous. Sequenced sample: blood. The CDR3 region has the DNA TGCGCCAGCAGCTACACACCTGACACAGATACGCAGTATTTT. Its translation: CASSYTPDTDTQYF.